The rows below give T cell receptor beta chains drawn from one sample of a study of cytomegalovirus exposure and HLA in healthy donors. Sequenced by immunoSEQ multiplex PCR; TCRdb stores in-frame clones only, minus some. The data contain around 190,000 clones, roughly 77% of them singletons. The sequenced material came from PBMCs. These TCRs come from a woman younger than 45 in good health and CMV-seronegative. Each CDR3 is given with its conserved first and last residue. Fields, in order: V gene, D gene, clone size, J gene, CDR3 DNA, CDR3 protein. The D gene is left open where the match is weak. A row's size may be missing; if present it is once, few, many or a size class.

TRBV19	TRBD2	-	TRBJ2-2	TGTGCCAGTAGTAGGGCGGGAGGGTTTGATACCGGGGAGCTGTTTTTT	CASSRAGGFDTGELFF
TRBV7-9	TRBD1	-	TRBJ2-2	TGTGCCAGCAGCTCTAGCCGGGACAGAGACACCGGGGAGCTGTTTTTT	CASSSSRDRDTGELFF
TRBV5-1	TRBD1	once	TRBJ1-5	TGCGCCAGCAGCACGGGACAGCTAAATCAGCCCCAGCATTTT	CASSTGQLNQPQHF
TRBV6-1	TRBD1	-	TRBJ2-7	TGTGCCAGCAGGCCGGGACAGGGACTCTACGAGCAGTACTTC	CASRPGQGLYEQYF
TRBV5-4	-	-	TRBJ2-7	TGTGCCAGCAGCCCGGGGACTGATACCTACGAGCAGTACTTC	CASSPGTDTYEQYF
TRBV18	-	-	TRBJ1-1	TGTGCCAGCTCACATCCAACAGAGAACACTGAAGCTTTCTTT	CASSHPTENTEAFF
TRBV18	TRBD1	-	TRBJ1-1	TGTGCCAGCTCACCGTCCGGGACAGAAAACATGAACACTGAAGCTTTCTTT	CASSPSGTENMNTEAFF
TRBV5-1	TRBD1	-	TRBJ1-4	TGCGCCAGCAGATCTCCCACAGGGGTTGAGGGGGAAAAACTGTTTTTT	CASRSPTGVEGEKLFF
TRBV19	-	-	TRBJ1-4	TGTGCCAGTACCTCCATACAGGTTGGAAATGAAAAACTGTTTTTT	CASTSIQVGNEKLFF
TRBV7-2	-	-	TRBJ2-3	TGTGCCAGCAGCCCCCGTGGGGGCGGCACAGATACGCAGTATTTT	CASSPRGGGTDTQYF
TRBV7-6	-	-	TRBJ2-2	TGTGCCAGCAGCCAAGCGTCCAGGGTGGCCCGGGAGCTGTTTTTT	CASSQASRVARELFF
TRBV5-1	TRBD2	few	TRBJ2-1	TGCGCCAGCAGCTGGTTTTTAGCGGGGGCCCGGACGAGCAATGAGCAGTTCTTC	CASSWFLAGARTSNEQFF
TRBV2	TRBD2	-	TRBJ2-2	TGTGCCAGCAGGGGAACGGGAGGAGCTACCGGGGAGCTGTTTTTT	CASRGTGGATGELFF
TRBV19	-	-	TRBJ1-2	TGTGCCAGTAGTATTGGAGGTCGTCTTAACTATGGCTACACCTTC	CASSIGGRLNYGYTF
TRBV7-3	-	-	TRBJ1-1	TGTGCCAGCAGCTTACGAGGGTGGGGTCACACTGAAGCTTTCTTT	CASSLRGWGHTEAFF
TRBV5-1	-	-	TRBJ2-7	TGCGCCAGCAGCTTGGTGGCAGGGCAGGGCAACGAGCAGTACTTC	CASSLVAGQGNEQYF
TRBV28	-	-	TRBJ1-5	TGTGCCAGCAGTGTTCAGGGGCGGCCCCAGCATTTT	CASSVQGRPQHF
TRBV21-1	-	-	TRBJ2-7	TGTGCCAGCAGCAAAGGCAAGGGGTCCCAACAGGGGATTCTCTACGAGCAGTACTTC	CASSKGKGSQQGILYEQYF
TRBV29-1	TRBD1	few	TRBJ1-1	TGCAGCGGCTCGGGACAGCAAAACACTGAAGCTTTCTTT	CSGSGQQNTEAFF
TRBV5-1	TRBD2	few	TRBJ2-7	TGCGCCAGCAGAGGAGTAGCGGGACCTTCCTACGAGCAGTACTTC	CASRGVAGPSYEQYF
TRBV6-1	-	-	TRBJ1-4	TGTGCCAGCAGTGAAATCAGTACTAATGAAAAACTGTTTTTT	CASSEISTNEKLFF
TRBV9	-	-	TRBJ1-5	TGTGCCAGCAGCGTTGGGCCCATTAGCAATCAGCCCCAGCATTTT	CASSVGPISNQPQHF
TRBV7-2	TRBD1	-	TRBJ2-2	TGTGCCAGCAGCTTAAGGTCAGGGGGACGAGCCGGGGAGCTGTTTTTT	CASSLRSGGRAGELFF
TRBV7-2	TRBD1	-	TRBJ1-2	TGTGCCAGCAGCCCGCAGACAGGGGCGGCTAGCAATGGCTACACCTTC	CASSPQTGAASNGYTF
TRBV7-9	TRBD1	few	TRBJ2-7	TGTGCCAGCAGTCGGGACAGGGGCTACGAGCAGTACTTC	CASSRDRGYEQYF
TRBV5-1	TRBD1	-	TRBJ1-1	TGCGCCAGCAGCTTGGTTGCAGGGGGGAACACTGAAGCTTTCTTT	CASSLVAGGNTEAFF
TRBV29-1	TRBD2	-	TRBJ2-1	TGCAGCGTTGCTGCGGGAGTAACCTACAATGAGCAGTTCTTC	CSVAAGVTYNEQFF
TRBV19	-	-	TRBJ1-5	TGTGCCAGTAGTATATCCCATAGCAATCAGCCCCAGCATTTT	CASSISHSNQPQHF
TRBV19	-	-	TRBJ2-4	TGTGCCAGTAGTGTCTCTGGCGGGGCCAAAAACATTCAGTACTTC	CASSVSGGAKNIQYF
TRBV7-7	-	-	TRBJ2-3	TGTGCCAGCAGCTTAGGTCAGGGGCGCCCAGATACGCAGTATTTT	CASSLGQGRPDTQYF
TRBV10-3	TRBD1	-	TRBJ2-6	TGTGCCATCAGTATTACCGGACAGGCCCTAGGGGCTGGGGCCAACGTCCTGACTTTC	CAISITGQALGAGANVLTF
TRBV5-1	-	-	TRBJ2-7	TGCGCCAGCAGCCCCGACACCTACGAGCAGTACTTC	CASSPDTYEQYF
TRBV19	-	few	TRBJ1-5	TGTGCCGTAGCGGCGTACGGGTTTGAGCAGCCCCAGCATTTT	CAVAAYGFEQPQHF
TRBV20-1	-	once	TRBJ2-1	TGCAGTGCCATTCTACTCGATGAGCAGTTCTTC	CSAILLDEQFF
TRBV4-2	-	-	TRBJ1-2	TGTGCCAGCAGCCAAGATCGCCGCGGGGGCTACACCTTC	CASSQDRRGGYTF
TRBV5-1	TRBD1	-	TRBJ1-4	TGCGCCAGCAGCTCCTCGACAGGGTGGGATGAAAAACTGTTTTTT	CASSSSTGWDEKLFF
TRBV27	TRBD1	once	TRBJ2-7	TGTGCCAGCAGTTCCGGACAGGGACCCTTCTACGAGCAGTACTTC	CASSSGQGPFYEQYF
TRBV5-1	TRBD2	-	TRBJ2-5	TGCGCCAGCAGCGCCGGCGGGACTATGACTTGGGAGACCCAGTACTTC	CASSAGGTMTWETQYF
TRBV5-1	-	-	TRBJ1-1	TGCGCCAGCAGCTTGCCAGGTCAGAACACTGAAGCTTTCTTT	CASSLPGQNTEAFF
TRBV6-1	TRBD1	-	TRBJ2-5	TGTGCCAGCAGTGAAGCGTATTTTGGACAGGAAGAGACCCAGTACTTC	CASSEAYFGQEETQYF
TRBV5-1	-	-	TRBJ2-7	TGCGCCAGCAGCTTGGTGTCTACCTCCCTCGAGCAGTACTTC	CASSLVSTSLEQYF
TRBV30	TRBD2	-	TRBJ2-7	TGTGCCTGGAGGGGCCGGGGGGGCGGATACGAGCAGTACTTC	CAWRGRGGGYEQYF
TRBV5-8	-	-	TRBJ2-7	TGTGCCAGCAGCTTGGGGCAGGGTATGGACGAGCAGTACTTC	CASSLGQGMDEQYF
TRBV5-1	-	-	TRBJ1-3	TGCGCCAGCAGCTTGACATTCAGCTCTGGAAACACCATATATTTT	CASSLTFSSGNTIYF
TRBV14	-	-	TRBJ2-1	TGTGCCAGCAGCCTCCTGGGGAGGATCTACAATGAGCAGTTCTTC	CASSLLGRIYNEQFF
TRBV28	-	many	TRBJ1-1	TGTGCCAGCAGTTCCCGGTCGACAGCATACACTGAAGCTTTCTTT	CASSSRSTAYTEAFF
TRBV25-1	TRBD2	-	TRBJ2-1	TGTGCCAGCAGTGCAGGGACTAGCGGGTACAATGAGCAGTTCTTC	CASSAGTSGYNEQFF
TRBV6-5	-	-	TRBJ1-6	TGTGCCAGCAGTGCTTACAGGGACCATAATTCACCCCTCCACTTT	CASSAYRDHNSPLHF
TRBV10-2	-	-	TRBJ1-5	TGCGCCAGCAGCTACTACACGAGCAATCAGCCCCAGCATTTT	CASSYYTSNQPQHF
TRBV27	TRBD1	-	TRBJ1-2	TGTGCCAGCAGTCTTAGACAGGGTACCGCCTATGGCTACACCTTC	CASSLRQGTAYGYTF
TRBV18	-	-	TRBJ2-2	TGTGCCAGCTCACCACGCTCGAGGCAAGTCTCGAACACCGGGGAGCTGTTTTTT	CASSPRSRQVSNTGELFF
TRBV4-2	TRBD2	once	TRBJ2-6	TGTGCCAGCAGCCCTCAGACGGGACTATGGGCTGGGGCCAACGTCCTGACTTTC	CASSPQTGLWAGANVLTF
TRBV6-5	TRBD1	-	TRBJ2-7	TGTGCCAGCAGACCGGGACAGTCCCGGTACGAGCAGTACTTC	CASRPGQSRYEQYF